Listed below are T cell receptor beta chains from one sample, sequenced in a study of blood T cell repertoires in COVID-19. TCRdb's table, derived via immunoSEQ multiplex PCR, lists solely in-frame clones and lacks some. The repertoire consists of 310,000 or so clones, with roughly 87% occurring once and the leading ten covering about 5.5%. Sequences were obtained from PBMCs or T cells enriched from blood (not recorded which). These receptors all come from a woman aged 40 to 50 who had recovered from COVID-19. Both conserved end residues are part of each CDR3. The D gene is left open where the match is weak. Clone size is given for some rows only: seen once, a few or many times, or a class if the clone is expanded.

d_call	v_call	clone_size	j_call	cdr3_aa	cdr3_nt
-	TRBV28	-	TRBJ1-2	CASSLADAAVYGYTF	TGTGCCAGCAGTTTAGCCGACGCGGCGGTATATGGCTACACCTTC
TRBD1	TRBV6-2/TRBV6-3	-	TRBJ1-1	CASTYGQGRNTEAFF	TGTGCCAGCACTTACGGACAGGGGCGGAACACTGAAGCTTTCTTT
-	TRBV5-8	few	TRBJ1-3	CASSSGSRSGNTIYF	TGTGCCAGCAGTTCCGGGTCTCGCTCTGGAAACACCATATATTTT
TRBD2	TRBV4-3	-	TRBJ2-7	CASSQDSSGIFPYEQYF	TGCGCCAGCAGCCAGGATTCGAGCGGGATTTTTCCCTACGAGCAGTACTTC
-	TRBV29-1	few	TRBJ2-3	CSALRADTQYF	TGCAGCGCCCTCCGGGCAGATACGCAGTATTTT
-	TRBV5-1	-	TRBJ2-1	CASSFASGARGFF	-
-	TRBV12-3/TRBV12-4	-	TRBJ1-6	CASRETYNSPLHF	TGTGCCAGCCGGGAAACCTATAATTCACCCCTCCACTTT
TRBD2	TRBV7-7	many	TRBJ2-1	CASSLGAGGYNEQFF	TGTGCTAGCAGCTTAGGAGCGGGAGGATACAATGAGCAGTTCTTC
-	TRBV4-1	-	TRBJ1-6	CASRRELELNSPLHF	TGCGCCAGCAGACGGGAATTGGAACTTAATTCACCCCTCCACTTT
-	TRBV7-9	-	TRBJ1-1	CASSAPGRLNTEAFF	TGTGCCAGCAGCGCGCCGGGGAGGCTTAACACTGAAGCTTTCTTT
TRBD1	TRBV29-1	-	TRBJ1-6	CSVQTGSNSPLHF	TGCAGCGTTCAGACAGGGAGCAATTCACCCCTCCACTTT
TRBD1	TRBV24-1	-	TRBJ2-5	CATSDFSPGTGGEETQYF	TGTGCCACCAGTGATTTCTCTCCCGGGACAGGGGGCGAAGAGACCCAGTACTTC
TRBD2	TRBV27	-	TRBJ2-3	CASRLAGVLGTDTQYF	TGTGCCAGCAGGCTAGCGGGAGTGTTGGGCACAGATACGCAGTATTTT
-	TRBV28	-	TRBJ1-4	CASSGEAFNEKLFF	TGTGCCAGCTCCGGGGAAGCCTTTAATGAAAAACTGTTTTTT
TRBD1	TRBV7-9	few	TRBJ1-2	CASSSRQGANYGYTF	TGTGCCAGCTCCTCCAGACAGGGGGCGAACTATGGCTACACCTTC
-	TRBV28	-	TRBJ1-2	CASSLSRGNNYGYTF	TGTGCCAGCAGTTTATCTAGGGGGAATAACTATGGCTACACCTTC
TRBD2	TRBV27	-	TRBJ2-3	CASSFGLAGGRASTDTQYF	TGTGCCAGCAGTTTTGGACTAGCGGGAGGTCGTGCTAGCACAGATACGCAGTATTTT
-	TRBV27	-	TRBJ2-1	CASSPLVAPSYNEQFF	TGTGCCAGCAGTCCCCTCGTAGCGCCCTCCTACAATGAGCAGTTCTTC
-	TRBV11-3	-	TRBJ2-1	CASSLIGDKQFF	TGTGCCAGCAGCCTTATAGGAGATAAGCAGTTCTTC
TRBD1	TRBV23-1	once	TRBJ1-5	CASSQPGQNNQPQHF	TGCGCCAGCAGTCAACCGGGACAGAATAATCAGCCCCAGCATTTT
TRBD1	TRBV2	-	TRBJ1-3	CASSFTGAGNTIYF	TGTGCCAGCAGTTTTACAGGGGCTGGAAACACCATATATTTT
TRBD2	TRBV7-8	-	TRBJ2-1	CASSWPSGPYNEQFF	TGTGCCAGCAGCTGGCCTAGCGGACCTTACAATGAGCAGTTCTTC
TRBD1	TRBV6-5	-	TRBJ2-7	CASRTGVYEQYF	TGTGCCAGCAGAACAGGGGTCTACGAGCAGTACTTC
-	TRBV19	-	TRBJ2-7	CASSMISGTYEQYF	TGTGCCAGTAGTATGATAAGCGGCACTTACGAGCAGTACTTC
-	TRBV30	-	TRBJ1-1	CAWELGVGTEAFF	TGTGCCTGGGAGCTAGGGGTGGGCACTGAAGCTTTCTTT
-	TRBV7-2	once	TRBJ1-2	CASSTAGTPVGGYTF	TGTGCCAGCAGCACCGCCGGGACTCCTGTTGGCGGCTACACCTTC
TRBD1	TRBV24-1	-	TRBJ1-2	CATSDPRQGSGVGYGYTF	TGTGCCACCAGTGACCCTCGACAGGGTTCGGGTGTCGGCTATGGCTACACCTTC
-	TRBV24-1	-	TRBJ1-2	CATSAPLLSGEGYTF	TGTGCCACCAGTGCCCCCCTTCTCTCGGGGGAAGGCTACACCTTC
TRBD2	TRBV7-6	-	TRBJ2-5	CASSLFETSGSWETQYF	TGTGCCAGCAGCTTATTCGAGACTAGCGGGAGTTGGGAGACCCAGTACTTC
TRBD1	TRBV7-8	-	TRBJ1-5	CASSWGQGVSNQPQHF	TGTGCCAGCAGCTGGGGACAGGGCGTGAGCAATCAGCCCCAGCATTTT
TRBD2	TRBV14	-	TRBJ2-3	CASSQPAGDFRDDTQYF	TGTGCCAGCAGCCAGCCCGCGGGAGACTTTCGAGATGATACGCAGTATTTT
-	TRBV4-1	-	TRBJ2-5	CASSQDWQGGETQYF	TGCGCCAGCAGCCAAGATTGGCAGGGTGGGGAGACCCAGTACTTC
-	TRBV6-1	-	TRBJ2-3	CASSDRTDTQYF	TGTGCCAGCAGTGACCGTACAGATACGCAGTATTTT
TRBD2	TRBV4-1	few	TRBJ2-1	CASSQERLAGVPNNEQFF	TGCGCCAGCAGCCAAGAACGACTAGCGGGAGTACCCAACAATGAGCAGTTCTTC
-	TRBV9	-	TRBJ2-3	CASSQDYASTDTQYF	TGTGCCAGCAGCCAGGACTACGCTAGCACAGATACGCAGTATTTT
TRBD2	TRBV7-9	-	TRBJ2-3	CASSLAGGLLVQYF	TGTGCCAGCAGCCTAGCGGGAGGGCTTCTTGTGCAGTATTTT
-	TRBV24-1	-	TRBJ2-1	CATSDFSRSGRPARDEQFF	TGTGCCACCAGTGATTTCTCTAGGAGCGGGCGCCCAGCTAGGGATGAGCAGTTCTTC
-	TRBV9	-	TRBJ1-6	CASSASGGGWGSPLHF	TGTGCCAGCAGCGCCTCGGGAGGGGGTTGGGGTTCACCCCTCCACTTT
TRBD1	TRBV9	-	TRBJ2-2	CARWDRRNTGELFF	TGTGCCCGATGGGACAGGAGGAACACCGGGGAGCTGTTTTTT
-	TRBV29-1	-	TRBJ2-3	CSVDAFEGQVTDTQYF	TGCAGCGTTGATGCCTTTGAGGGCCAGGTGACAGATACGCAGTATTTT
TRBD2	TRBV19	-	TRBJ2-5	CASSTSGRGETQYF	TGTGCCAGTAGTACTAGCGGGAGGGGGGAGACCCAGTACTTC
TRBD2	TRBV2	-	TRBJ2-2	CASSEQRGGELFF	TGTGCCAGCAGTGAACAGCGGGGCGGGGAGCTGTTTTTT
TRBD1	TRBV28	-	TRBJ2-5	CASNRMARGETQYF	TGTGCCAGCAACAGAATGGCCAGGGGGGAGACCCAGTACTTC
TRBD1	TRBV28	-	TRBJ1-4	CASSPPTRQGEKLFF	TGTGCCAGCAGTCCCCCCACAAGACAGGGTGAAAAACTGTTTTTT
TRBD1	TRBV28	-	TRBJ2-7	CASSPHTGGGNEQYF	TGTGCCAGCAGCCCACATACAGGGGGCGGCAACGAGCAGTACTTC
-	TRBV21-1	-	TRBJ1-1	CASSKEGGQGAAMNTEAFF	TGTGCCAGCAGCAAAGAGGGAGGACAGGGGGCGGCGATGAACACTGAAGCTTTCTTT
TRBD1	TRBV13	-	TRBJ2-3	CASTQRGQGWNTQYF	TGTGCCAGCACCCAGCGGGGACAGGGATGGAATACGCAGTATTTT
TRBD2	TRBV24-1	-	TRBJ2-3	CATSDTGGSGDTQYF	TGTGCCACCAGTGATACGGGAGGGTCCGGAGATACGCAGTATTTT
TRBD1	TRBV2	-	TRBJ2-5	CASSPDRAQETQYF	TGTGCCAGCAGTCCGGACAGGGCCCAAGAGACCCAGTACTTC
-	TRBV28	-	TRBJ1-2	CASSRPVRGYTF	TGTGCCAGCAGTAGGCCAGTGCGGGGCTACACCTTC
TRBD1	TRBV10-1	-	TRBJ2-5	CASSESGTEETQYF	TGCGCCAGCAGTGAGTCAGGGACAGAAGAGACCCAGTACTTC
TRBD2	TRBV15	-	TRBJ2-5	CATSRGESGRDQETQYF	TGTGCCACCAGCAGGGGGGAGAGCGGGAGGGACCAAGAGACCCAGTACTTC
-	TRBV5-4	-	TRBJ2-7	CASRSKGGSGEQYF	TGTGCCAGCAGATCAAAGGGGGGGTCTGGCGAGCAGTACTTC
TRBD2	TRBV4-2	few	TRBJ2-3	CASSPRRREGPDTQYF	TGTGCCAGCAGCCCAAGACGGCGGGAGGGCCCTGATACGCAGTATTTT